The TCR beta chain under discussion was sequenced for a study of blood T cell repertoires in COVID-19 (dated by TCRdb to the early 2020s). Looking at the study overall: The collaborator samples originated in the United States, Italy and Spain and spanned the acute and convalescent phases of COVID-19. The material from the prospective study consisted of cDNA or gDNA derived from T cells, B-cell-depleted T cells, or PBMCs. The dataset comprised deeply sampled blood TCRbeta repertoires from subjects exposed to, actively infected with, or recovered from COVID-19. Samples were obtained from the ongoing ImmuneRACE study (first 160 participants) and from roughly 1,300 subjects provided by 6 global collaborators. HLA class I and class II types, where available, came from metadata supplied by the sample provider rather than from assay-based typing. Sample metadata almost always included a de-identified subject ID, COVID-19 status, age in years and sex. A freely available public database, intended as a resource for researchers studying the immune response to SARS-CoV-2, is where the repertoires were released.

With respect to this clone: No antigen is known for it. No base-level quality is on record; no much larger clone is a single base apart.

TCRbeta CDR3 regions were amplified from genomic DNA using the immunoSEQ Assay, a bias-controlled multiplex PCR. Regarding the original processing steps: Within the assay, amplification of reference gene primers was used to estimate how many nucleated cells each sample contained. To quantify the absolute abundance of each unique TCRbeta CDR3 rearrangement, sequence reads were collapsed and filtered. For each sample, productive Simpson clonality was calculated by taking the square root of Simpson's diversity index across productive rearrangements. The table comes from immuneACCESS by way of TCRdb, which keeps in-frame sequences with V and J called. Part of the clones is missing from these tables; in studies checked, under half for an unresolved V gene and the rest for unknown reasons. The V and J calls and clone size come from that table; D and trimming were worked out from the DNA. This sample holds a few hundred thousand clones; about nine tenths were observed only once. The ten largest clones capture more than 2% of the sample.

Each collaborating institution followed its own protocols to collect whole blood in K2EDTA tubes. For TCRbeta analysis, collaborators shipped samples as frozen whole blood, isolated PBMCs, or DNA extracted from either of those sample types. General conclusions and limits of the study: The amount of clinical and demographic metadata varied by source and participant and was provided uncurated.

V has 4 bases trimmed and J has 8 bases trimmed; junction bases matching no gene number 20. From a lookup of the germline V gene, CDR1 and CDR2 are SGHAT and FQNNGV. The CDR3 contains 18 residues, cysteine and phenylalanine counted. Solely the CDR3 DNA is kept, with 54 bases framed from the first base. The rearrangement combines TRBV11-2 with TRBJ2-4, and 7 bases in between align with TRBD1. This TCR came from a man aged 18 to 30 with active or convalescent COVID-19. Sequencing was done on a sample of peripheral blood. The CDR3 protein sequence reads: CASSWPPTRQGGEDIQYF. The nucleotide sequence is TGTGCCAGCAGCTGGCCACCTACGAGACAGGGTGGAGAGGACATTCAGTACTTC. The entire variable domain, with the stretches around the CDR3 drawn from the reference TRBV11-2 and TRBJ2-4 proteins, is EAGVAQSPRYKIIEKRQSVAFWCNPISGHATLYWYQQILGQGPKLLIQFQNNGVVDDSQLPKDRFSAERLKGVDSTLKIQPAKLEDSAVYLCASSWPPTRQGGEDIQYFGAGTRLSVL.